Listed below are T cell receptor beta chains from one sample, sequenced in a study of technical replicates of blood from a handful of donors. Measured with immunoSEQ multiplex PCR; TCRdb has only the in-frame clones, and not every one. Of roughly 85,000 clones in the sample, 90% to 95% were seen once. Sequencing was carried out using T cells isolated from PBMCs. All receptors derive from a human donor in good health. Both conserved end residues are part of each CDR3. Fields, in order: clone size, V gene, J gene, D gene, CDR3 length, CDR3 DNA, CDR3 protein. D genes are given only for firm matches. Part of the rows lack a size; the others show once, few, many or a class for expanded clones.

size: -; V: TRBV5-8; J: TRBJ1-4; D: TRBD1; length: 15; DNA: TGTGCCAGCAGCCCCGGACAGGGTCCGGATGAAAAACTGTTTTTT; CDR3: CASSPGQGPDEKLFF
size: -; V: TRBV10-3; J: TRBJ1-3; D: -; length: 20; DNA: TGTGCCATCAGGAGCCGGTCGACAGCCGATACAAACTCCTCTGGAAACACCATATATTTT; CDR3: CAIRSRSTADTNSSGNTIYF
size: -; V: TRBV14; J: TRBJ2-7; D: TRBD2; length: 15; DNA: TGTGCCAGCAGTCCACCGCGGGGAGGGCGATTAGAGCAGTACTTC; CDR3: CASSPPRGGRLEQYF
size: -; V: TRBV9; J: TRBJ2-2; D: TRBD1; length: 16; DNA: TGTGCCAGCAGCAAGAGACAGGGGGGGAACACCGGGGAGCTGTTTTTT; CDR3: CASSKRQGGNTGELFF
size: -; V: TRBV7-9; J: TRBJ2-5; D: -; length: 12; DNA: TGTGCCAGCAGCTTTACCCGGGAGACCCAGTACTTC; CDR3: CASSFTRETQYF
size: -; V: TRBV19; J: TRBJ1-3; D: TRBD1; length: 15; DNA: TGTGCCAGTAGCGACAGGGTCTACTCTGGAAACACCATATATTTT; CDR3: CASSDRVYSGNTIYF
size: -; V: TRBV6-1; J: TRBJ2-1; D: TRBD2; length: 15; DNA: TGTGCCAGCAGTGAGTTGAGCGGGAGTTTCGATGAGCAGTTCTTC; CDR3: CASSELSGSFDEQFF
size: once; V: TRBV10-1; J: TRBJ2-7; D: TRBD2; length: 15; DNA: TGCGCCAGCAGTGAGACTAGCGGGAGGGCCGCCGAGCAGTACTTC; CDR3: CASSETSGRAAEQYF
size: -; V: TRBV6-1; J: TRBJ1-5; D: TRBD1; length: 15; DNA: TGTGCCGGAAGACAGGGGTTCGGTAGCAATCAGCCCCAGCATTTT; CDR3: CAGRQGFGSNQPQHF
size: -; V: TRBV5-1; J: TRBJ1-3; D: -; length: 13; DNA: TGCGCCAGCATTGACAGACCTGGAAACACCATATATTTT; CDR3: CASIDRPGNTIYF
size: -; V: TRBV7-6; J: TRBJ2-7; D: TRBD2; length: 13; DNA: TGTGCCAGCAGCGGGCGGGAGACCTACGAGCAGTACTTC; CDR3: CASSGRETYEQYF
size: once; V: TRBV19; J: TRBJ1-5; D: -; length: 13; DNA: TGTGCCAGTAGGTCACAGGAAAGTCAGCCCCAGCATTTT; CDR3: CASRSQESQPQHF
size: -; V: TRBV19; J: TRBJ1-2; D: TRBD1; length: 12; DNA: TGTGCCAGTATGGACAGGGCCATTGGCTACACCTTC; CDR3: CASMDRAIGYTF
size: -; V: TRBV5-4; J: TRBJ1-2; D: -; length: 12; DNA: TGTGCCAGCAGGGTAAACGGCTATGGCTACACCTTC; CDR3: CASRVNGYGYTF